These T cell receptor beta chains were read from a single sample in a study of early T cells in non-severe SARS-CoV-2 infection. Using its own MiXCR run on the 5' RACE reads, TCRdb lists one record per CDR3 protein. The sample yields 50,000 or so distinct CDR3 sequences, around 8% seen once. Material: whole blood. The receptor source for this set is an adult who was a healthcare worker with PCR-confirmed SARS-CoV-2 infection or an uninfected control (not recorded which). The conserved cysteine and the conserved F or W are not part of the CDR3 here. Clone size appears in some rows only: once, few, many, or a class for an expanded clone.

TRBV7-8,medium-sized,TRBJ2-7,ASSWSSAGHEQY
TRBV9,NA,TRBJ2-3,ASKIGLVSTDTQY
TRBV6-1,many,TRBJ1-2,ATRQGGGYT
TRBV7-3,NA,TRBJ2-2,ASSFTGTNTGELF
TRBV28,few,TRBJ2-4,ASSPWTGLAKNIQY
TRBV24-1,many,TRBJ2-4,ATSDPDGRLAKNIQY
TRBV29-1,many,TRBJ2-5,SVTDSYQGTQY
TRBV7-9,NA,TRBJ1-2,ASSLDRLLGYT
TRBV11-2,few,TRBJ2-1,ASSPANEQF
TRBV16,many,TRBJ2-2,ASSPHLRDTGELF
TRBV7-2,NA,TRBJ2-1,ASSYGPSSYNEQF
TRBV19,many,TRBJ2-1,ASTLAASGEYNEQF
TRBV4-1,NA,TRBJ1-2,ASSQEARDYGYT
TRBV12-3/TRBV12-4,NA,TRBJ2-3,ASSTRDRGTDTQY
TRBV7-2,NA,TRBJ1-2,ASSSIRGPGYGYT
TRBV5-4,NA,TRBJ1-1,ASTAGLRGTEAF
TRBV13,NA,TRBJ2-7,ASSLGAGYEQY
TRBV25-1,NA,TRBJ1-6,ASSEYAGDNSPLH
TRBV12-3/TRBV12-4,NA,TRBJ2-3,ASSPAAGAFTDTQY
TRBV7-6,many,TRBJ1-1,ASSFSIGKDTEAF
TRBV28,once,TRBJ2-7,ASSTGKPYEQY
TRBV7-7,NA,TRBJ2-3,ASSPRLATDTQY
TRBV29-1,few,TRBJ2-3,SVDWATDTQY
TRBV2,few,TRBJ2-3,ARARTGGFTDTQY
TRBV3-1,NA,TRBJ1-6,ASSGGSYNSPLH
TRBV7-9,few,TRBJ2-5,ASILLAAETQY
TRBV20-1,medium-sized,TRBJ2-5,SARVPTRGYQETQY
TRBV29-1,many,TRBJ2-1,SVLPSHNEQF
TRBV7-3,few,TRBJ2-1,ASSNSGSSYNEQF
TRBV5-5,many,TRBJ2-3,ASSYLAGTDTQY
TRBV6-4,many,TRBJ2-7,ASSPSLGLASVEQY
TRBV20-1,few,TRBJ2-7,SARKNSYEQY
TRBV3-1,few,TRBJ2-1,ASSHRQGAYNEQF
TRBV30,few,TRBJ2-1,AWSLSRTGTPYNEQF
TRBV12-3/TRBV12-4,many,TRBJ2-7,ASSLRQGGSYEQY
TRBV7-3,few,TRBJ2-5,ASSPTGGRETQY
TRBV7-8,NA,TRBJ2-3,ASSLGGQRNTQY
TRBV20-1,many,TRBJ1-2,SVNDRGQENYGYT
TRBV27,few,TRBJ2-7,ASSFRVNSYEQY
TRBV3-1,few,TRBJ1-4,ASSQAVPGQGSNEKLF
TRBV28,once,TRBJ2-2,ASSPVSGGSDTGELF
TRBV4-3,few,TRBJ1-2,ASSQGTGTDGYT
TRBV20-1,many,TRBJ1-5,SAPRAGNQPQH
TRBV20-1,NA,TRBJ2-1,SARDPRTSGGPYNEQF